Sequencing of this T cell receptor (beta chain) was carried out in a study of T cells in Graves' hyperthyroidism and ophthalmopathy (dated by TCRdb to between 2018 and 2020). Broadly, across the study: Peripheral blood samples were taken at the time of initial diagnosis, prior to any treatment. TCR V-J signatures able to tell the groups apart were searched for in a discovery cohort of 90 to 100 patients, of whom over 40 had Graves' ophthalmopathy and about 60 had stable Graves' hyperthyroidism. The paper reports TCR Vbeta CDR3 sequencing of some 140 peripheral blood samples: approximately 41 ophthalmopathy, approximately 74 hyperthyroidism and some 17 progressor patients. After sampling, hyperthyroidism patients received methimazole starting at 30 mg daily, and ophthalmopathy patients received high-dose intravenous methylprednisolone. The 100 or so discovery patients were randomly split 7:3 into training and test sets. Prospective prediction of ophthalmopathy was tested in an independent validation cohort of approximately 18 hyperthyroidism patients and 15 to 17 patients who later progressed to ophthalmopathy. In addition, the study compared T-cell repertoires in thyroid tissue and in blood from roughly six Graves' hyperthyroidism patients. Overall results and qualifications from the work: Most expanded thyroid clonotypes (frequency above 0.001) were also found in blood, which suggests that blood repertoires may mirror thyroid immune responses. In validation, the model predicted progression to ophthalmopathy a median of around 6.5 months before onset, with about 71% sensitivity and 72.22% specificity. Sample size was not statistically predetermined, and investigators were not blinded to group allocation. In cross-validation, a model built on a 13 V-J signature told ophthalmopathy apart from stable hyperthyroidism with under 90% sensitivity and around 81% specificity, and in testing the same model reached 80%/75%.

V has 5 bases trimmed and J has 2 bases trimmed; junction bases matching no gene number 8. Taken from cysteine to phenylalanine, the CDR3 has 15 residues. The sequence is cut down to CDR3 DNA, 45 bases in frame from base 1. The germline V gene supplies CDR1 MDHEN and CDR2 SYDVKM. The TCR beta CDR3 regions were amplified from the RNA transcripts. A first-round RT-PCR of the TCR CDR3 used the HTBI primer set with the Qiagen OneStep RT-PCR kit. A second multiplex PCR round built the libraries, followed by size selection and purification. Paired-end sequencing of the libraries was performed with 100 bp reads on an Illumina HiSeq2000. In the source study's methods: SOAPnuke was used to process the raw data, throwing out any read that contained adapters or uncalled bases, had a mean Phred below 15, or lacked an exact constant-primer or identifier match. High-quality paired reads were merged using COPE v1.2.5, and each unique nucleotide sequence was defined as a clonotype. MiTCR v1.1 was used to align clonotypes to the IMGT TRBV, TRBD and TRBJ reference segments. Only V-J combinations with frequency above 0.0001, covering 99% to 99.2% of repertoires, were analysed. The TCS score was defined as the ratio of F50 (clonal expansion) to E x V (chaos), calculated using BLOSUM62-based TCRdist between CDR3 peptides within each V-J. Welch's t-statistics and random forest reduced several hundred V-J features to roughly 13, which were used in a naive Bayes classifier (R e1071). In-frame beta chains were kept once TCRdb had trimmed the public reads at Q25 with fastp and called clones with MiXCR. Each record represents a unique CDR3 protein, reported with the most common genes and DNA among its rows. The V and J calls reflect TCRdb's pipeline rather than the authors' work. The sample yields some 350,000 distinct CDR3 sequences; nearly 15% were counted once. Together, the top ten hold roughly a fifth of the sample.

This clonotype occurred many times. Its specific antigen is unknown. No quality values exist for individual bases; no much larger clone is one base distant. Moderately to severely active disease, a Clinical Activity Score of at least 3, a NOSPECS grade of at least 4, and a duration under 3 months were present in ophthalmopathy patients. Patients with uncontrolled infections, other autoimmune diseases, pregnancy or lactation were excluded. Diagnoses relied on clinical symptoms, serum thyroxine and TRAb, thyroid ultrasound and orbital computed tomography. PBMCs were separated from 8 to 10 ml of fresh peripheral blood using Ficoll-Paque density gradient centrifugation. Total RNA was extracted with Trizol reagent, and quality was checked on an Agilent 2100 Bioanalyzer.

The sequencing input was blood. The sequence is built from TRBV28 and TRBJ2-5, with 7 central nucleotides matching TRBD2. This clonotype was sampled from a woman aged 55-70 years with Graves' ophthalmopathy. The DNA is as follows: TGTGCCAGCAGTCTCACTGGTAGCGGGCAAGAGACCCAGTACTTC. The translation is CASSLTGSGQETQYF.